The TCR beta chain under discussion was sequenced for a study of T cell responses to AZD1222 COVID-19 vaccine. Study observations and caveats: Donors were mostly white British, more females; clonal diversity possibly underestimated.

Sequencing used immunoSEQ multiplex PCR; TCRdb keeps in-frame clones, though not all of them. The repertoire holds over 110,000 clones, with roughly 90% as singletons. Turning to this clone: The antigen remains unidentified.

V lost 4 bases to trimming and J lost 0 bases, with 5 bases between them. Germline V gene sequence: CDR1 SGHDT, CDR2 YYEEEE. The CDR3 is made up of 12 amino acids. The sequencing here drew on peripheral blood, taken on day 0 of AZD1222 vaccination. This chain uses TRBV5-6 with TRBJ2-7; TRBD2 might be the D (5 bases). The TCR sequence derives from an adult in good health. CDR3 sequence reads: CASSTSSYEQYF. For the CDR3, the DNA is TGTGCCAGCAGCACTAGCTCCTACGAGCAGTACTTC.